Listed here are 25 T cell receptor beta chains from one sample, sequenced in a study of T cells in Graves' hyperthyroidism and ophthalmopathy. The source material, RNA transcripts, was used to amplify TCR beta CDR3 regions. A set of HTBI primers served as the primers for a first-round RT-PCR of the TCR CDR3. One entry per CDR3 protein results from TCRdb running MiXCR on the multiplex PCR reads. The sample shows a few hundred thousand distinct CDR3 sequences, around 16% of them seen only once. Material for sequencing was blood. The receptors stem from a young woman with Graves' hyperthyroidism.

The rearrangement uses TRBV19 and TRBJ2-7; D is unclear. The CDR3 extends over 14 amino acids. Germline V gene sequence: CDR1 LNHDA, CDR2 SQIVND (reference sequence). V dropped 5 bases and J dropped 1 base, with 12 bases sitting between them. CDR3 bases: TGTGCCAGTAGTTACAGAATGAAATCCTACGAGCAGTACTTC. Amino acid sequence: CASSYRMKSYEQYF.

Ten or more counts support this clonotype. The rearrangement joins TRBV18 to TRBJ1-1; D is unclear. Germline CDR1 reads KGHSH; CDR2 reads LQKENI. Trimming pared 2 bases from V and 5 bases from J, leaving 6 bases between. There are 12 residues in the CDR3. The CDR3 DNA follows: TGTGCCAGCTCACCAGGGGAGACTGAAGCTTTCTTT. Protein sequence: CASSPGETEAFF.

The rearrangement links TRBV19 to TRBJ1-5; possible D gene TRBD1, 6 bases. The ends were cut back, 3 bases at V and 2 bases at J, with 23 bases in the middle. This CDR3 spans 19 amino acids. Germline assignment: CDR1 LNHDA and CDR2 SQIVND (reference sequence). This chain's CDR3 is CASSMTQPGWGAGNQPQHF. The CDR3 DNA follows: TGTGCCAGTAGTATGACACAACCCGGTTGGGGGGCAGGCAATCAGCCCCAGCATTTT.

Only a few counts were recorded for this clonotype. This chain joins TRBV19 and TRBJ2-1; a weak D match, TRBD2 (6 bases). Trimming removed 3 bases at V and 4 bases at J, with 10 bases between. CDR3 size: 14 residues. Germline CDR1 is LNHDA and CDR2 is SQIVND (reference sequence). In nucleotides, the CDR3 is TGTGCCAGTAGTATGCGGGGTGGATACAATGAGCAGTTCTTC. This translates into CASSMRGGYNEQFF.

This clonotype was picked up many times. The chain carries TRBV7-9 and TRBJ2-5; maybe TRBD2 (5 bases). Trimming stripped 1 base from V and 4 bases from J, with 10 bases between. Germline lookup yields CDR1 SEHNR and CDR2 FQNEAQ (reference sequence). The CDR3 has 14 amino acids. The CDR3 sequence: CASSLGTRGETQYF. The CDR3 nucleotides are TGTGCCAGCAGCTTAGGGACTCGAGGAGAGACCCAGTACTTC.

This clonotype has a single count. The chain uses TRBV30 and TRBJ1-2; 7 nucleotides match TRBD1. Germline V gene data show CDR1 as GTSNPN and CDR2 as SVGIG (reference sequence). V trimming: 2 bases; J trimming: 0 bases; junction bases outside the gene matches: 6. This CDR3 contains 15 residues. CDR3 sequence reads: CAWSSGQPANYGYTF. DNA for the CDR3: TGTGCCTGGAGTTCGGGACAGCCAGCTAACTATGGCTACACCTTC.

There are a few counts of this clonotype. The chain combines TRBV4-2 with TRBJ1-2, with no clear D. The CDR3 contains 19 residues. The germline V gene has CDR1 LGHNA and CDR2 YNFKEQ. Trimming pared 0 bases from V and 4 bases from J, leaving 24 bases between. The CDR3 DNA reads TGTGCCAGCAGCCAAGATCTAAGCGGCTCCGCCTCACCTACCTATGGCTACACCTTC. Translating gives CASSQDLSGSASPTYGYTF.

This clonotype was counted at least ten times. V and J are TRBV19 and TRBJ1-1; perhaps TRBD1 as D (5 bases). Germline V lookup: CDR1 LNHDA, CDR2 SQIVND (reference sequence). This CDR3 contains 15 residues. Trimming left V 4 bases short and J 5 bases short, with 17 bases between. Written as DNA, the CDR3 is TGTGCCAGTAGTACCCGACCGTGGGGCCAGACTGAAGCTTTCTTT. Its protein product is CASSTRPWGQTEAFF.

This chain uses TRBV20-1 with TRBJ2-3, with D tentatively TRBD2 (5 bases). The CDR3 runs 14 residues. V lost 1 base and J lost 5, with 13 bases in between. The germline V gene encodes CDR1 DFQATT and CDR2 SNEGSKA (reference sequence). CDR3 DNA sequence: TGCAGTGCTAGAGGCCCGACTACTGAAGATACGCAGTATTTT. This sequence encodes CSARGPTTEDTQYF.

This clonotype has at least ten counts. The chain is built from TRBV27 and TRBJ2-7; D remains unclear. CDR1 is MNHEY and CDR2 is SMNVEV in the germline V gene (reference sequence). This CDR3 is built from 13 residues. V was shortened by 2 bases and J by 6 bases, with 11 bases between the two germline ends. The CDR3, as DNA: TGTGCCAGCAGTTTAAGGGCCATTAGCGAGCAGTACTTC. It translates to CASSLRAISEQYF.

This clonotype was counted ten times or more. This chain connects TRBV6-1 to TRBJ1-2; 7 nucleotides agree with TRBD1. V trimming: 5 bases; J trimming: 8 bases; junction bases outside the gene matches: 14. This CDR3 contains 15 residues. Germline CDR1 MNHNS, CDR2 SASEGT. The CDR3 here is CASSQGGPTGNGYTF. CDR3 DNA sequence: TGTGCCAGCAGTCAAGGGGGACCGACAGGGAACGGCTACACCTTC.

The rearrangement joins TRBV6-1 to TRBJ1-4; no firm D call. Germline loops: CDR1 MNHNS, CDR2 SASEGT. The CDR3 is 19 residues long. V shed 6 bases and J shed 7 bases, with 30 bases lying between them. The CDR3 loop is CASRDYLRRPTSRPEKLFF. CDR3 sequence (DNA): TGTGCCAGCAGAGATTATCTCCGGCGACCAACAAGTCGTCCTGAAAAACTGTTTTTT.

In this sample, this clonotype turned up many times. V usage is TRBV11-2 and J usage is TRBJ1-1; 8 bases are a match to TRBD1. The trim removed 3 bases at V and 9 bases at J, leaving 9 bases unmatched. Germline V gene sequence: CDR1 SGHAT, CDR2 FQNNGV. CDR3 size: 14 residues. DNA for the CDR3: TGTGCCAGCAGCTTGGCAGGGGGCGCGGTGAAAGCTTTCTTT. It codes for CASSLAGGAVKAFF.

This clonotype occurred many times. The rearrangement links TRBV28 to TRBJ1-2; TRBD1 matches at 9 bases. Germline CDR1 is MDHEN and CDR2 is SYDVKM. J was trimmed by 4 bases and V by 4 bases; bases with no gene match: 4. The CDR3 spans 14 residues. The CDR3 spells CASSWTGASYGYTF. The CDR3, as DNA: TGTGCCAGCAGTTGGACAGGGGCTAGCTATGGCTACACCTTC.

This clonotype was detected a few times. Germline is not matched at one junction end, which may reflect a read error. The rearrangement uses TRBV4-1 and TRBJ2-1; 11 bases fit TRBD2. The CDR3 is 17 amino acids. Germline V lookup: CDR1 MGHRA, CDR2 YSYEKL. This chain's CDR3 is CASTQTLTSGVYNEQFF. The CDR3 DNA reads TGCGCCAGCACCCAAACCTTGACTAGCGGGGTGTACAATGAGCAGTTCTTC.

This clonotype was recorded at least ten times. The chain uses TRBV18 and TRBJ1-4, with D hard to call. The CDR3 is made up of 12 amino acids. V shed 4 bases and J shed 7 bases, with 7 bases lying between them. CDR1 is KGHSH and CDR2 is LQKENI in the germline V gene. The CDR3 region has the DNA TGTGCCAGCTCACTTCCGGGTGAAAAACTGTTTTTT. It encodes CASSLPGEKLFF.

The chain's CDR3 is CASSLRHEQFF. The CDR3 coding sequence is TGTGCCAGCAGTTTACGGCATGAGCAGTTCTTC. The chain employs TRBV28 and TRBJ2-1; D is unclear. The CDR3 has 11 residues. V was cut by 2 bases and J by 8 bases, with 4 bases left in between. The germline CDR1 and CDR2 sequences are MDHEN and SYDVKM.

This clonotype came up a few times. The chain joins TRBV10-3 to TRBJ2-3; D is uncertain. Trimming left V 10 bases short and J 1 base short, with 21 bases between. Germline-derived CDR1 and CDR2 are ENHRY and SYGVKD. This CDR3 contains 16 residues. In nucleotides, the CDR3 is TGTGCCACCACGCCCCGGGCCTTCGGCGGCACAGATACGCAGTATTTT. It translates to CATTPRAFGGTDTQYF.

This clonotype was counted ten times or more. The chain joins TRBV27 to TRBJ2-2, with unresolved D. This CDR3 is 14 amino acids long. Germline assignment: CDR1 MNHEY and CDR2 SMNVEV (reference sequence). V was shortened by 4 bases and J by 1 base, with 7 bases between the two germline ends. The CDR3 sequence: CASSWVGNTGELFF. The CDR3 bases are TGTGCCAGCAGTTGGGTCGGGAACACCGGGGAGCTGTTTTTT.

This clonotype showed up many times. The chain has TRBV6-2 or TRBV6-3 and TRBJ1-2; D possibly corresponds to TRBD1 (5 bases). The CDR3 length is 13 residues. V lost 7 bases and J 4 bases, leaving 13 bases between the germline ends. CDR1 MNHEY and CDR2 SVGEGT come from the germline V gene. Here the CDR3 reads CASNNGGTYGYTF. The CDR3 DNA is TGTGCCAGCAACAACGGGGGGACCTATGGCTACACCTTC.

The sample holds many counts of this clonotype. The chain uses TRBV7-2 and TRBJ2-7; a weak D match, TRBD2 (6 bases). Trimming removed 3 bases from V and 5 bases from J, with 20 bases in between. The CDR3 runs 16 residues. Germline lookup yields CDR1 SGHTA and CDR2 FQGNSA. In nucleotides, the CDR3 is TGTGCCAGCAGCTTTGAAAGCGGGCCCCCCGTCCACGAGCAGTACTTC. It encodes CASSFESGPPVHEQYF.

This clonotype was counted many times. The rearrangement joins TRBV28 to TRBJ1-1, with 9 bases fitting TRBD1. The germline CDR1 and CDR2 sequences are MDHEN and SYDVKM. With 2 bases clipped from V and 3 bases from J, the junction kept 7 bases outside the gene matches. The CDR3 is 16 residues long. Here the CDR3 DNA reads TGTGCCAGCAGTTTACGGACAGGGGTTGGGCACACTGAAGCTTTCTTT. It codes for CASSLRTGVGHTEAFF.

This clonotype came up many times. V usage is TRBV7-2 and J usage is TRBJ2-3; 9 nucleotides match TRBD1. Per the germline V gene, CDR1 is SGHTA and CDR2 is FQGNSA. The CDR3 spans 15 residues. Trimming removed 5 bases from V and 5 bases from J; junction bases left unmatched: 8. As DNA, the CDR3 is TGTGCCAGCAGCCTACAGGGGGCCGTCGGAGATACGCAGTATTTT. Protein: CASSLQGAVGDTQYF.

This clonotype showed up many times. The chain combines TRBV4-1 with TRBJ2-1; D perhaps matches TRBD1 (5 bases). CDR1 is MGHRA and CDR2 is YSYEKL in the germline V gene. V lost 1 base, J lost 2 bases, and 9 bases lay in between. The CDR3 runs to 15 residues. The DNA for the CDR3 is TGCGCCAGCAGCCAAGTAAGCAGGGCCTACAATGAGCAGTTCTTC. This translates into CASSQVSRAYNEQFF.

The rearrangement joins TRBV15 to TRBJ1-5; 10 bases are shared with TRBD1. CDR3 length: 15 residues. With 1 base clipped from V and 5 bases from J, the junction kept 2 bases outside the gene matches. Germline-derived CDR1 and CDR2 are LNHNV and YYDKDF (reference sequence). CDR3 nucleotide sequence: TGTGCCACCAGCAGAGGAGGGACAGGGGATCAGCCCCAGCATTTT. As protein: CATSRGGTGDQPQHF.